This is a list of T cell receptor beta chains from one sample in a study of Graves' ophthalmopathy and Graves' hyperthyroidism. TCRdb called the multiplex PCR reads again in MiXCR, with one record for every CDR3 protein. The table has some 370,000 distinct CDR3 sequences, roughly 17% seen once; the top ten hold approximately 2.4%. The sample taken for sequencing was peripheral blood. These receptors originate from an adult woman with stable Graves' hyperthyroidism. Each CDR3 is given with its conserved first and last residue. The D gene is left open where the match is weak. Not every row has a clone size; where given, it reads once, few, many or a size class.

CDR3 DNA | CDR3 protein | V gene | D gene | J gene | clone size
TGTGCCAGTAGTATTAGGGGTGCTGAACAGCCTTTCTACGAGCAGTACTTC | CASSIRGAEQPFYEQYF | TRBV19 | - | TRBJ2-7 | -
TGTGCCAGCGGTTTCGGAGCGGGAGGTGGGTGGGGACCTGAGGGCATTCAGTACTTC | CASGFGAGGGWGPEGIQYF | TRBV5-6 | TRBD2 | TRBJ2-4 | many
TGTGCCAGCAATTGGCCGAACACTGAAGCTTTCTTT | CASNWPNTEAFF | TRBV6-2/TRBV6-3 | - | TRBJ1-1 | -
TGCAGTGCTTCCGAAATGGAAGGGTACGGCAATCAGCCCCAGCATTTT | CSASEMEGYGNQPQHF | TRBV20-1 | - | TRBJ1-5 | many
TGCGCCAGCAGCCAACCTTCGGGACTTCTCACCGGGGAGCTGTTTTTT | CASSQPSGLLTGELFF | TRBV4-3 | - | TRBJ2-2 | many
TGCAGTGCTAGAGGGTTAGGAAACACCATATATTTT | CSARGLGNTIYF | TRBV20-1 | - | TRBJ1-3 | many
TGTGCCAGCAGTTTAAGTCCTCGTTTGGGGCAGGGTGGTTCCTACGAGCAGTACTTC | CASSLSPRLGQGGSYEQYF | TRBV28 | - | TRBJ2-7 | many
TGCGCCAGCAGGGCTAGGAGGCCGGAGACCCAGTACTTC | CASRARRPETQYF | TRBV10-1 | - | TRBJ2-5 | many
TGTGCCAGTAGTATCGGACTTGTTGGGGTACAGGGGGAGCTGTTTTTT | CASSIGLVGVQGELFF | TRBV19 | - | TRBJ2-2 | many
TGCAGTGCTAGAGAGTGGGGGAGGGGAGGAGAGACCCAGTACTTC | CSAREWGRGGETQYF | TRBV20-1 | TRBD2 | TRBJ2-5 | many
TGTGCCAGCAGTTCCCCAGGCGGGGAGAACACTGAAGCTTTCTTT | CASSSPGGENTEAFF | TRBV28 | - | TRBJ1-1 | many
TGTGCCACCAGCAGATGGCCGGTGGAGGGGGCTGCCAAAAACATTCAGTACTTC | CATSRWPVEGAAKNIQYF | TRBV15 | - | TRBJ2-4 | many
TGCAGTGCTAGAAGGGACAGTTTATATAATTCACCCCTCCACTTT | CSARRDSLYNSPLHF | TRBV20-1 | TRBD1 | TRBJ1-6 | many
TGTGCCAGCAGTCTTAACAGGAACACCGGGGAGCTGTTTTTT | CASSLNRNTGELFF | TRBV7-3 | - | TRBJ2-2 | many
TGTGCCACCAGTGATTTTGGGACAGGGGGCCGGACAGATACGCAGTATTTT | CATSDFGTGGRTDTQYF | TRBV24-1 | TRBD1 | TRBJ2-3 | -
TGTGCCAGCATCGCAGAATGGGGGGGCAATCAGCCCCAGCATTTT | CASIAEWGGNQPQHF | TRBV6-2/TRBV6-3 | - | TRBJ1-5 | many
TGTGCCAGCAGTTTGACCTTGGTCAATTCACCCCTCCACTTT | CASSLTLVNSPLHF | TRBV28 | - | TRBJ1-6 | many
TGCAGCGTTGAAGATCTAGCTGGGGACGAGACCCAGTACTTC | CSVEDLAGDETQYF | TRBV29-1 | - | TRBJ2-5 | many
TGTGCCAGCAGCGAGGGGACCGGGGAGCTGTTTTTT | CASSEGTGELFF | TRBV27 | - | TRBJ2-2 | few
TGCGCCAGCAGCGTGGAGTCGACAGGCCAAGAGACCCAGTACTTC | CASSVESTGQETQYF | TRBV5-1 | - | TRBJ2-5 | -
TGTGCCAGTACACGGGGCAGGGGCTATAACTATGGCTACACCTTC | CASTRGRGYNYGYTF | TRBV19 | - | TRBJ1-2 | many
TGTGCCAGCAGCCCGCTAGCGGGAGGGCTTTCATACGAGCAGTACTTC | CASSPLAGGLSYEQYF | TRBV7-8 | TRBD2 | TRBJ2-7 | many
TGTGCCAGCAGCTTACAGGACAGGAGGAACACCGGGGAGCTGTTTTTT | CASSLQDRRNTGELFF | TRBV7-6 | TRBD1 | TRBJ2-2 | many
TGTGCCAGCAGTACCTCTGACAGGCCAGAACACTATAATTCACCCCTCCACTTT | CASSTSDRPEHYNSPLHF | TRBV12-3/TRBV12-4 | - | TRBJ1-6 | many
TGTGGGGCGGACAGGGCCAACGTCCTGACTTTC | CGADRANVLTF | TRBV12-3/TRBV12-4 | - | TRBJ2-6 | many
TGTGCCAGCAGACCGGGACAGGAGAACTATGGCTACACCTTC | CASRPGQENYGYTF | TRBV28 | TRBD1 | TRBJ1-2 | many
TGTGCCTGGAGTGTAAAGGGGGCGGATGGCTACACCTTC | CAWSVKGADGYTF | TRBV30 | TRBD1 | TRBJ1-2 | -
TGTGCCACAAGTCGGGGGCCTCTGAACACTGAAGCTTTCTTT | CATSRGPLNTEAFF | TRBV28 | - | TRBJ1-1 | many
TGTGCCACCAGCAGACCAAGGACAGGCTCCTATAATTCACCCCTCCACTTT | CATSRPRTGSYNSPLHF | TRBV15 | TRBD1 | TRBJ1-6 | many
TGTGCCAGCAGTTGGCCCGGGACAGGTTTGGACATTCAGTACTTC | CASSWPGTGLDIQYF | TRBV28 | TRBD1 | TRBJ2-4 | many
TGCGCCAGCAGCCTACGCAAGGGGGGCAGGGTAGGAATCTACGAGCAGTACTTC | CASSLRKGGRVGIYEQYF | TRBV4-3 | - | TRBJ2-7 | many
TGCAGTGCTAGAGAGGGGATGGGGCGGCTCGACTATGGCTACACCTTC | CSAREGMGRLDYGYTF | TRBV20-1 | - | TRBJ1-2 | many
TGTGCCAGCAGCGTAGATCTCCGGAACACTGAAGCTTTCTTT | CASSVDLRNTEAFF | TRBV9 | - | TRBJ1-1 | many
TGTGCCAGCAGGCCAAGAACAGGATCGGAGACCCAGTACTTC | CASRPRTGSETQYF | TRBV27 | - | TRBJ2-5 | many
TGTGCCAGTACCCATCGGTGGCAGGTCCGGAACACTGAAGCTTTCTTT | CASTHRWQVRNTEAFF | TRBV19 | - | TRBJ1-1 | many
TGTGCCAGCAGTTCTCCAGGTTGGACCCAGTACTTC | CASSSPGWTQYF | TRBV12-3/TRBV12-4 | - | TRBJ2-5 | many
TGCAGTGCTCAGGGTTCGGGGGGGAATCAGCCCCAGCATTTT | CSAQGSGGNQPQHF | TRBV20-1 | - | TRBJ1-5 | many